Listed below are T cell receptor beta chains from one sample, sequenced in a study of OX40 agonist ivuxolimab in advanced cancers. Assay: immunoSEQ multiplex PCR; the TCRdb copy retains only in-frame clones and omits some. Here the sample spans about 58,000 clones, about 89% being singletons. This sample comprised CD4+ or CD8+ T cells sorted from blood, obtained in a trial of the OX40 agonist ivuxolimab. Source of these receptors: an adult with an advanced solid tumor such as melanoma, head and neck, liver or kidney cancer. Each CDR3 is given with its conserved first and last residue. The D gene is left open where the match is weak. Where a row states a size, it is once, few, many or the class of an expanded clone; other rows omit it.

j_gene: TRBJ2-3; v_gene: TRBV27; len: 15; d_gene: TRBD2; abundance: -; CDR3nt: TGTGCCAGCAGGGGGCTAGCGGGAGCGACAGATACGCAGTATTTT; CDR3aa: CASRGLAGATDTQYF
j_gene: TRBJ1-5; v_gene: TRBV9; len: 14; d_gene: -; abundance: -; CDR3nt: TGTGCCAGCAGCGTAGCTCCCTGGGATCAGCCCCAGCATTTT; CDR3aa: CASSVAPWDQPQHF
j_gene: TRBJ2-2; v_gene: TRBV28; len: 17; d_gene: -; abundance: -; CDR3nt: TGTGCCAGCAGTTCCCCCTTAGGCAGGGGGGTCACCGGGGAGCTGTTTTTT; CDR3aa: CASSSPLGRGVTGELFF
j_gene: TRBJ2-7; v_gene: TRBV28; len: 16; d_gene: -; abundance: once; CDR3nt: TGTGCCAGCAGTTTTAGGGGTCAGGTCCTTACCCTCGAGCAGTACTTC; CDR3aa: CASSFRGQVLTLEQYF
j_gene: TRBJ2-3; v_gene: TRBV2; len: 18; d_gene: -; abundance: few; CDR3nt: TGTGCCAGCAGTGAGGGGCTCGGTCTTACTATCAAAACAGATACGCAGTATTTT; CDR3aa: CASSEGLGLTIKTDTQYF
j_gene: TRBJ1-5; v_gene: TRBV27; len: 12; d_gene: -; abundance: -; CDR3nt: TGTGCCAGCAGTTTGAGCAATCAGCCCCAGCATTTT; CDR3aa: CASSLSNQPQHF
j_gene: TRBJ2-7; v_gene: TRBV4-3; len: 15; d_gene: -; abundance: once; CDR3nt: TGCGCCAGCAGCCAAGAAAAGCGGGTGGGTTACGAGCAGTACTTC; CDR3aa: CASSQEKRVGYEQYF
j_gene: TRBJ2-4; v_gene: TRBV19; len: 13; d_gene: TRBD1; abundance: -; CDR3nt: TGTGCCGCACTATGGGGACAGGGGCACATTCAGTACTTC; CDR3aa: CAALWGQGHIQYF
j_gene: TRBJ2-1; v_gene: TRBV15; len: 17; d_gene: TRBD2; abundance: -; CDR3nt: TGTGCCACCAGTCCCTTCAATAGCGGGAGGGGCCACAATGAGCAGTTCTTC; CDR3aa: CATSPFNSGRGHNEQFF
j_gene: TRBJ2-1; v_gene: TRBV6-1; len: 14; d_gene: TRBD1; abundance: once; CDR3nt: TGTGCCAGCAGATACGGGACAGGTGACAATGAGCAGTTCTTC; CDR3aa: CASRYGTGDNEQFF
j_gene: TRBJ2-7; v_gene: TRBV7-9; len: 14; d_gene: TRBD1; abundance: -; CDR3nt: TGTGCCAGCAGCCCCCGGGACAGGGTAGGGGAGCAGTACTTC; CDR3aa: CASSPRDRVGEQYF
j_gene: TRBJ2-7; v_gene: TRBV4-1; len: 16; d_gene: TRBD1; abundance: -; CDR3nt: TGCGCCAGCAGCCAAACGCCGGGACAGAGCACCTACGAGCAGTACTTC; CDR3aa: CASSQTPGQSTYEQYF
j_gene: TRBJ2-1; v_gene: TRBV7-9; len: 15; d_gene: -; abundance: -; CDR3nt: TGTGCCAGCAGCTTACAGATTTGGAGCTACAATGAGCAGTTCTTC; CDR3aa: CASSLQIWSYNEQFF
j_gene: TRBJ2-7; v_gene: TRBV6-1; len: 14; d_gene: -; abundance: -; CDR3nt: TGTGCCAGCAGTGAATTTGGGGACTCCTACGAGCAGTACTTC; CDR3aa: CASSEFGDSYEQYF
j_gene: TRBJ2-2; v_gene: TRBV9; len: 17; d_gene: TRBD1; abundance: -; CDR3nt: TGTGCCAGCAGCACACGGGACAGGGGGCGAGACACCGGGGAGCTGTTTTTT; CDR3aa: CASSTRDRGRDTGELFF
j_gene: TRBJ1-1; v_gene: TRBV7-8; len: 15; d_gene: -; abundance: -; CDR3nt: TGTGCCAGCAGCTTAGATGTGGGGGGGGCGTCTGAAGCTTTCTTT; CDR3aa: CASSLDVGGASEAFF
j_gene: TRBJ2-7; v_gene: TRBV5-4; len: 14; d_gene: -; abundance: -; CDR3nt: TGTGCCAGCAGCACTATGGACAACTCCTACGAGCAGTACTTC; CDR3aa: CASSTMDNSYEQYF
j_gene: TRBJ2-7; v_gene: TRBV7-9; len: 15; d_gene: TRBD2; abundance: -; CDR3nt: TGTGCCAGCAGCTTAGTGACTAGCGGGATTGCCGAGCAGTACTTC; CDR3aa: CASSLVTSGIAEQYF
j_gene: TRBJ1-2; v_gene: TRBV5-5; len: 13; d_gene: -; abundance: -; CDR3nt: TGTGCCAGCAGCGCGGACAGAAGCCATGGCTACACCTTC; CDR3aa: CASSADRSHGYTF
j_gene: TRBJ2-7; v_gene: TRBV7-9; len: 17; d_gene: -; abundance: -; CDR3nt: TGTGCCAGCAGCTTAGCGGGGGCCGGGGGGACCCCCTACGAGCAGTACTTC; CDR3aa: CASSLAGAGGTPYEQYF
j_gene: TRBJ1-5; v_gene: TRBV4-1; len: 14; d_gene: -; abundance: -; CDR3nt: TGCGCCAGCAGCCAAGGGCAGGGTATTCAGCCCCAGCATTTT; CDR3aa: CASSQGQGIQPQHF
j_gene: TRBJ2-7; v_gene: TRBV27; len: 15; d_gene: TRBD2; abundance: few; CDR3nt: TGTGCCAGCAGTTTACGGAGCGGGATCTCCTACGAGCAGTACTTC; CDR3aa: CASSLRSGISYEQYF
j_gene: TRBJ2-7; v_gene: TRBV4-3; len: 14; d_gene: TRBD1; abundance: -; CDR3nt: TGCGCCAGCAGCCAGTGGACAGGGGGCTACGAGCAGTACTTC; CDR3aa: CASSQWTGGYEQYF
j_gene: TRBJ2-7; v_gene: TRBV9; len: 13; d_gene: -; abundance: -; CDR3nt: TGTGCCAGCAGCGTAGGGGGGGGCCCCGAGCAGTACTTC; CDR3aa: CASSVGGGPEQYF
j_gene: TRBJ2-4; v_gene: TRBV7-6; len: 13; d_gene: -; abundance: -; CDR3nt: TGTGCCAGCAGCTTATTCGGAGAGCGCATTCAGTACTTC; CDR3aa: CASSLFGERIQYF
j_gene: TRBJ2-1; v_gene: TRBV4-3; len: 17; d_gene: -; abundance: -; CDR3nt: TGCGCCAGCAGCCAAGATTCGGCGCCAAGCTCCTACAATGAGCAGTTCTTC; CDR3aa: CASSQDSAPSSYNEQFF
j_gene: TRBJ1-1; v_gene: TRBV28; len: 17; d_gene: -; abundance: -; CDR3nt: TGTGCCAGCAGTTTAGAGAGGTGGGGGGGCTACGACACTGAAGCTTTCTTT; CDR3aa: CASSLERWGGYDTEAFF
j_gene: TRBJ2-7; v_gene: TRBV11-2; len: 13; d_gene: -; abundance: few; CDR3nt: TGTGCCAGCAGCTTAGAACATACCTTAGAGCAGTACTTC; CDR3aa: CASSLEHTLEQYF
j_gene: TRBJ2-7; v_gene: TRBV4-2; len: 13; d_gene: -; abundance: once; CDR3nt: TGTGCCAGCAGCCAGGAGCCTATTGGCGAGCAGTACTTC; CDR3aa: CASSQEPIGEQYF
j_gene: TRBJ1-2; v_gene: TRBV2; len: 15; d_gene: TRBD1; abundance: -; CDR3nt: TGTGCCAGCAGTATCCGACAGGGGGCGGCCTATGGCTACACCTTC; CDR3aa: CASSIRQGAAYGYTF
j_gene: TRBJ2-5; v_gene: TRBV7-3; len: 21; d_gene: -; abundance: -; CDR3nt: TGTGCCAGCAGCCGAGCCGACAGGGGCCCAAGGGGCGGGAGGGCCGCGGAGACCCAGTACTTC; CDR3aa: CASSRADRGPRGGRAAETQYF
j_gene: TRBJ2-2; v_gene: TRBV27; len: 14; d_gene: -; abundance: -; CDR3nt: TGTGCCAGCAGTTTAACCGGCCTCACCGGGGAGCTGTTTTTT; CDR3aa: CASSLTGLTGELFF
j_gene: TRBJ1-4; v_gene: TRBV5-4; len: 14; d_gene: TRBD1; abundance: -; CDR3nt: TGTGCCAGCAGCTTGGGGACAGGGTATGAAAAACTGTTTTTT; CDR3aa: CASSLGTGYEKLFF
j_gene: TRBJ2-7; v_gene: TRBV28; len: 13; d_gene: -; abundance: -; CDR3nt: TGTGCCAGCAGCGGGGGTCGGTCCTACGAGCAGTACTTC; CDR3aa: CASSGGRSYEQYF
j_gene: TRBJ2-1; v_gene: TRBV6-6; len: 12; d_gene: -; abundance: -; CDR3nt: TGTGCCAGCAGTTTCGGGACGGATGAGCAGTTCTTC; CDR3aa: CASSFGTDEQFF